The clone carrying this T cell receptor (beta chain) was observed a single time. Its antigen is undetermined. This entry comes from a study of pediatric ulcerative colitis. CDR1 is SGHDT and CDR2 is YYEEEE in the germline V gene. The CDR3 runs 14 residues. Between the trimmed V and J ends, which lost 2 bases and 2 bases, there was a span of 10 bases. No immunosuppressive drugs were given to ulcerative colitis patients before diagnostic colonoscopy. The assay was run at survey level. Some clones are missing from TCRdb's copy, which holds only in-frame ones; the method was immunoSEQ multiplex PCR. The data show about 36,000 clones, with less than 85% seen just once and roughly 24% held by the top ten. Study-wide results and caveats: Ulcerative colitis patients shared more blood-rectal clones than controls. Two rectal clonotypes were found only in ulcerative colitis patients, all of them.

The origin of this receptor is a girl between 5 and 17 years old with moderate ulcerative colitis. This chain joins TRBV5-6 and TRBJ1-2, with a possible D match to TRBD1 (5 bases). Sequencing used blood. CDR3 nucleotides: TGTGCCAGCAGCTTAGGGGTCACCAACTATGGCTACACCTTC. Protein: CASSLGVTNYGYTF.